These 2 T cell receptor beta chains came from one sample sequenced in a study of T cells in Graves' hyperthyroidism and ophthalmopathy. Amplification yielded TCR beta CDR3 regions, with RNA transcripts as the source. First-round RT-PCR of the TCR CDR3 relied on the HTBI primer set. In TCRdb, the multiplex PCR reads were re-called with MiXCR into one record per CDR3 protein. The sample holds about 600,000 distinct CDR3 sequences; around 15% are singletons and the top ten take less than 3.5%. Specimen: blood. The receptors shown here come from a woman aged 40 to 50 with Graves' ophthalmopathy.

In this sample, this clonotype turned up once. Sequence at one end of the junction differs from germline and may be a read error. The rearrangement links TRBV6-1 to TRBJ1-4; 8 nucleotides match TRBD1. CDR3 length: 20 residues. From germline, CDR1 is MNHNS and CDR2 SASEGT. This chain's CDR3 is CASSVARLDRAYKTNEKPFF. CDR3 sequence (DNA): TGTGCCAGCAGTGTAGCGCGCCTGGACAGGGCTTATAAGACTAATGAAAAACCGTTTTTT.

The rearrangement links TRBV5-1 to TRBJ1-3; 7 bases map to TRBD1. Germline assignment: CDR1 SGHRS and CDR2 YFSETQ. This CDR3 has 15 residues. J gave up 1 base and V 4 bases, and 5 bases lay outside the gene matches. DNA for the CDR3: TGCGCCAGCAGCAGAACAGGGGAGTCTGGAAACACCATATATTTT. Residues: CASSRTGESGNTIYF.